This is a list of T cell receptor beta chains from one sample in a study of T-cell memory formation after mild COVID-19. TCRdb itself ran the 5' RACE reads through MiXCR, one entry per CDR3 protein. The table lists fewer than 90,000 distinct CDR3 sequences, roughly 14% of them singletons. Input material: PBMCs or a T cell subset sorted from them (not recorded which). The receptors originated from an adult woman who had mild COVID-19 (a few samples of this study predate the infection). Cell type and time point are not known. CDR3s include the opening cysteine and the closing phenylalanine or tryptophan. Each record gives: V gene, clone size, J gene, D gene, CDR3 protein, CDR3 DNA. The D gene is left open where the match is weak. Size is stated for part of the rows, as once, few or many counts, or as a class when the clone is expanded.

>TRBV11-2|NA|TRBJ2-7|NA
CASSPGLEGAYEQYF
TGTGCCAGCAGCCCCGGACTCGAAGGGGCCTACGAGCAGTACTTC
>TRBV6-6|many|TRBJ2-1|TRBD2
CASSPSGGYNEQFF
TGTGCCAGCAGTCCCAGCGGGGGCTACAATGAGCAGTTCTTC
>TRBV4-1|NA|TRBJ1-5|NA
CASSQDGAGFGNQPQHF
TGCGCCAGCAGCCAAGATGGAGCGGGGTTCGGAAATCAGCCCCAGCATTTT
>TRBV20-1|few|TRBJ2-2|NA
CSAPQAGTGELFF
TGCAGTGCTCCACAGGCGGGCACCGGGGAGCTGTTTTTT
>TRBV20-1|few|TRBJ1-5|NA
CSATGTTDYQPQHF
TGCAGTGCTACAGGGACGACGGACTATCAGCCCCAGCATTTT
>TRBV2|few|TRBJ2-6|TRBD2
CASSGSLAAANSGANVLTF
TGTGCCAGCAGTGGGAGCCTAGCGGCCGCGAACTCTGGGGCCAACGTCCTGACTTTC
>TRBV5-4|few|TRBJ2-5|TRBD2
CASRWTSGGTRETQYF
TGTGCCAGCAGGTGGACTAGCGGGGGGACCAGGGAGACCCAGTACTTC
>TRBV6-2/TRBV6-3|few|TRBJ2-4|NA
CASSRGGLNIQYF
TGTGCCAGCAGCCGAGGGGGGCTTAACATTCAGTACTTC
>TRBV30|NA|TRBJ2-1|NA
CAWSVRLGDYNEQFF
TGTGCCTGGAGTGTCAGACTGGGGGACTACAATGAGCAGTTCTTC
>TRBV27|few|TRBJ2-1|TRBD2
CASMAGGPWNEQFF
TGTGCCAGCATGGCGGGAGGGCCATGGAATGAGCAGTTCTTC
>TRBV12-3/TRBV12-4|NA|TRBJ2-7|TRBD1
CASSSHRGSSYEQYF
TGTGCCAGCAGTTCACACAGGGGTAGCTCCTACGAGCAGTACTTC
>TRBV13|few|TRBJ2-3|NA
CASSLTVNTDTQYF
TGTGCCAGCAGCTTAACCGTGAACACAGATACGCAGTATTTT
>TRBV29-1|few|TRBJ2-7|NA
CSVPDPIGSYEQYF
TGCAGCGTTCCCGATCCGATAGGGTCCTACGAGCAGTACTTC
>TRBV5-1|NA|TRBJ2-1|TRBD1
CASSLDRDRGNNEQFF
TGCGCCAGCAGCTTGGATCGGGACAGGGGTAACAATGAGCAGTTCTTC
>TRBV25-1|few|TRBJ2-6|NA
CASNGANVLTF
TGTGCCAGCAATGGGGCCAACGTCCTGACTTTC
>TRBV7-3|NA|TRBJ2-5|NA
CASSLTYGEETQYF
TGTGCCAGCAGCTTGACCTACGGGGAAGAGACCCAGTACTTC
>TRBV29-1|few|TRBJ2-1|NA
CSVGVHGAFSSSYNEQFF
TGCAGCGTTGGTGTTCATGGGGCCTTCTCGAGCTCCTACAATGAGCAGTTCTTC
>TRBV5-5|many|TRBJ2-3|NA
CASSLEMRSDTQYF
TGTGCCAGCAGCTTGGAAATGAGGTCAGATACGCAGTATTTT
>TRBV12-3/TRBV12-4|many|TRBJ2-3|TRBD2
CASSTAGGKGDTQYF
TGTGCCAGCAGTACAGCGGGAGGGAAGGGAGATACGCAGTATTTT
>TRBV12-3/TRBV12-4|NA|TRBJ2-7|TRBD1
CASSLSGTGAREQYF
TGTGCCAGCAGTTTATCCGGGACAGGGGCCAGAGAGCAGTACTTC
>TRBV5-5|few|TRBJ2-7|NA
CASSLIPGTSYEQYF
TGTGCCAGCAGCTTGATCCCAGGGACATCATACGAGCAGTACTTC
>TRBV7-9|few|TRBJ1-1|NA
CASSLVSGTIEAFF
TGTGCCAGCAGCCTCGTCTCCGGGACAATTGAAGCTTTCTTT
>TRBV4-1|NA|TRBJ2-6|NA
CASSWTAPGANVLTF
TGCGCCAGCAGCTGGACAGCTCCTGGGGCCAACGTCCTGACTTTC
>TRBV4-3|NA|TRBJ2-7|NA
CASSQERGRAGYEQYF
TGCGCCAGCAGCCAAGAGAGGGGCAGGGCCGGCTACGAGCAGTACTTC
>TRBV5-5|few|TRBJ2-3|NA
CASSLILIGLDTQYF
TGTGCCAGCAGCTTAATCCTTATCGGTTTAGATACGCAGTATTTT
>TRBV23-1|NA|TRBJ2-6|TRBD1
CASSQSNRGFSGANVLTF
TGCGCCAGCAGTCAATCGAACAGGGGATTCTCTGGGGCCAACGTCCTGACTTTC
>TRBV27|NA|TRBJ2-7|NA
CASSQFGSYEQYF
TGTGCCAGCAGTCAATTTGGGTCCTACGAGCAGTACTTC
>TRBV15|NA|TRBJ1-4|NA
CATSRDGGSEKLFF
TGTGCCACCAGCAGAGACGGAGGCTCGGAAAAACTGTTTTTT
>TRBV20-1|NA|TRBJ2-7|NA
CSARGGTPYEQYF
TGCAGTGCTAGAGGGGGCACCCCCTACGAGCAGTACTTC
>TRBV20-1|NA|TRBJ2-2|NA
CSARDLGRAGELFF
TGCAGTGCTAGAGATTTGGGGCGCGCCGGGGAGCTGTTTTTT
>TRBV30|NA|TRBJ2-2|NA
CAWILDTGELFF
TGTGCCTGGATACTCGACACCGGGGAGCTGTTTTTT
>TRBV7-2|few|TRBJ2-3|TRBD1
CASSLQGAQYF
TGTGCCAGCAGCTTACAGGGGGCGCAGTATTTT
>TRBV5-1|few|TRBJ2-4|TRBD1
CASSEGQKNIQYF
TGCGCCAGCAGCGAGGGACAGAAAAACATTCAGTACTTC
>TRBV7-9|NA|TRBJ2-7|TRBD2
CASSSPSGLYEQYF
TGTGCCAGCAGCTCACCTAGCGGACTTTACGAGCAGTACTTC
>TRBV5-1|many|TRBJ2-7|TRBD1
CASQASGDSSYEQYF
TGCGCCAGCCAAGCTTCAGGGGACAGCTCCTACGAGCAGTACTTC
>TRBV6-5|few|TRBJ1-1|NA
CASGGWTEAFF
TGTGCCAGCGGAGGGTGGACTGAAGCTTTCTTT
>TRBV11-1|NA|TRBJ2-1|NA
CASSWGNEQFF
TGTGCCAGCAGCTGGGGAAATGAGCAGTTCTTC
>TRBV12-5|many|TRBJ2-7|NA
CASGLDNRDKQYF
TGTGCTAGTGGTTTGGATAACAGGGACAAGCAGTACTTC
>TRBV5-1|few|TRBJ2-7|TRBD1
CASVQGVSYEQYF
TGCGCCAGCGTACAGGGGGTCTCCTACGAGCAGTACTTC
>TRBV29-1|few|TRBJ2-2|TRBD1
CSVGTGGYTGELFF
TGCAGCGTGGGGACAGGGGGATACACCGGGGAGCTGTTTTTT
>TRBV20-1|NA|TRBJ2-1|NA
CSAGSRQWARNEQFF
TGCAGTGCTGGATCTCGACAGTGGGCGAGAAATGAGCAGTTCTTC
>TRBV24-1|few|TRBJ1-5|NA
CATSDLTYNQPQHF
TGTGCCACCAGTGACCTGACATACAATCAGCCCCAGCATTTT
>TRBV20-1|few|TRBJ2-1|NA
CSGRTTNNEQFF
TGCAGTGGACGGACTACGAACAATGAGCAGTTCTTC
>TRBV20-1|NA|TRBJ2-1|NA
CSARDQQSSYNEQFF
TGCAGTGCTAGAGATCAGCAGAGCTCCTACAATGAGCAGTTCTTC
>TRBV20-1|few|TRBJ2-3|TRBD2
CSARDLAGGTDTQYF
TGCAGTGCTAGAGACTTAGCGGGAGGGACAGATACGCAGTATTTT
>TRBV12-3/TRBV12-4|few|TRBJ2-7|TRBD2
CASRSIAGEQYF
TGTGCCAGCAGATCAATAGCGGGAGAGCAGTACTTC
>TRBV7-9|few|TRBJ2-5|NA
CASSLIGVTQYF
TGTGCCAGCAGCTTAATAGGGGTGACCCAGTACTTC
>TRBV7-2|many|TRBJ2-5|TRBD2
CASSRSGGTGETQYF
TGTGCCAGCAGCCGAAGCGGGGGGACCGGGGAGACCCAGTACTTC
>TRBV10-1|NA|TRBJ1-2|NA
CASSLDDTHYGYTF
TGCGCCAGCAGCCTCGATGACACCCACTATGGCTACACCTTC
>TRBV11-3|NA|TRBJ1-6|NA
CASEKGHHNSPLHF
TGTGCCAGCGAAAAGGGACACCATAATTCACCCCTCCACTTT
>TRBV25-1|few|TRBJ2-2|TRBD2
CASSESWGTSWTGELFF
TGTGCCAGCAGTGAATCGTGGGGGACTAGCTGGACCGGGGAGCTGTTTTTT
>TRBV2|few|TRBJ2-3|TRBD2
CASSPRGTSGYTDTQYF
TGTGCCAGCAGTCCACGAGGGACTAGCGGATACACAGATACGCAGTATTTT
>TRBV14|NA|TRBJ1-2|NA
CASSQGVDGAYGYTF
TGTGCCAGCAGCCAAGGAGTGGACGGGGCCTATGGCTACACCTTC
>TRBV6-5|many|TRBJ2-6|TRBD1
CASSLGTGRAAGANVLTF
TGTGCCAGCAGTTTGGGGACAGGCCGGGCAGCTGGGGCCAACGTCCTGACTTTC
>TRBV20-1|many|TRBJ1-5|NA
CSARDMASGVYSNQPQHF
TGCAGTGCTAGAGATATGGCTAGCGGGGTGTATAGCAATCAGCCCCAGCATTTT